This T cell receptor beta chain was profiled in a study of cytomegalovirus exposure and HLA in healthy donors. Profiled with immunoSEQ multiplex PCR; TCRdb holds only in-frame clones, not every one. The profile shows 110,000 to 150,000 clones, 85% to 90% of them singletons. The CDR3 is 18 amino acids. Trimming removed 0 bases from V and 7 bases from J; junction bases left unmatched: 9. Germline CDR1 is SGHRS and CDR2 is YFSETQ. The chain uses TRBV5-1 and TRBJ2-1, with 14 positions matching TRBD2. The sequence was obtained from a woman aged 25-40 years in good health and CMV-seropositive. Sequenced input: PBMCs. The CDR3 sequence is CASSLETGRLAGGNEQFF. In DNA form, the CDR3 reads TGCGCCAGCAGCTTGGAGACAGGGAGACTAGCGGGGGGGAATGAGCAGTTCTTC.